This T cell receptor beta chain derives from a study of early T cells in non-severe SARS-CoV-2 infection. The germline V gene encodes CDR1 DFQATT and CDR2 SNEGSKA (reference sequence). V lost 5 bases, J lost 2 bases, and 11 bases lay in between. CDR3 length: 13 amino acids. Individual cDNA molecules received unique molecular identifiers during library preparation. MiXCR was run by TCRdb on the 5' RACE reads, yielding one entry per CDR3 protein. The sample consists of roughly 75,000 distinct CDR3 sequences, approximately 9.1% of them appearing once. This chain uses TRBV20-1 with TRBJ2-3; tentatively, D is TRBD2 (5 bases). The sequence came from an adult who was a healthcare worker with PCR-confirmed SARS-CoV-2 infection or an uninfected control (not recorded which). Input material: whole blood. The CDR3 sequence: CSAQRPATDTQYF. DNA for the CDR3: TGCAGTGCTCAGCGGCCGGCCACAGATACGCAGTATTTT.